Sequencing of this TCR beta chain was carried out in a study of long-term antiretroviral therapy in people with HIV. CDR3 length: 12 amino acids. CDR1 and CDR2 from the germline V gene are GTSNPN and SVGIG (reference sequence). V shed 5 bases and J 6 bases; nucleotides not matched to a gene: 1. A remark on this clone: Its antigen remains unknown.

Samples were assayed with immunoSEQ v3.0 at survey level. The data were produced by immunoSEQ multiplex PCR, yet TCRdb's version contains in-frame clones alone and is incomplete. The data contain roughly 15,000 clones, about 88% of them singletons. Whole-study findings and limits: On ART adherence, viral resistance or therapy changes, no data were available.

The genes are TRBV30 and TRBJ1-5, with 10 bases that match TRBD1. This clonotype was sampled from a young man with HIV. Material: unsorted PBMCs, obtained 0.1 years after starting antiretroviral therapy. Here the CDR3 reads CAWGQGGQPQHF. The DNA of the CDR3 is TGTGCCTGGGGACAGGGGGGTCAGCCCCAGCATTTT.